Below are 24 T cell receptor beta chains sequenced from a single sample in a study of cytomegalovirus exposure and HLA in healthy donors. Both 60 Vbeta primers and 13 Jbeta primers went into the PCR. Here immunoSEQ multiplex PCR was the method, and the copy in TCRdb shows in-frame clones only, minus some. The repertoire table contains more than 95,000 clones. Sequencing was done on a sample of PBMCs. The receptors shown here come from a man in his forties in good health and CMV-seronegative.

V and J are TRBV7-3 and TRBJ2-2; a weak D match, TRBD2 (6 bases). Germline CDR1 is SGHTA and CDR2 is FQGTGA. With 1 base removed from V and 4 bases from J, the gap between germline ends came to 10 bases. The CDR3 is 15 amino acids. This CDR3 is CASSLSGMSTGELFF. The CDR3 DNA sequence: TGTGCCAGCAGCTTAAGCGGGATGAGCACCGGGGAGCTGTTTTTT.

The rearrangement joins TRBV13 to TRBJ2-5; 9 nucleotides match TRBD1. The J call may be in error: the DNA end matches TRBJ2-7 better. Germline V lookup: CDR1 PRHDT, CDR2 FYEKMQ (reference sequence). The CDR3 contains 15 residues. Here the CDR3 reads CASSVLETGGYEQYF. The CDR3, as DNA: TGTGCCAGCAGCGTACTAGAGACAGGGGGCTACGAGCAGTACTTC.

The rearrangement joins TRBV5-6 to TRBJ2-1; no firm D call. The CDR3 is 15 amino acids. Trimming took off 0 bases at V and 2 bases at J, with 9 bases between the two ends. Per the germline V gene, CDR1 is SGHDT and CDR2 is YYEEEE. The DNA of the CDR3 is TGTGCCAGCAGCTTGGCGCCTAATCCCTACAATGAGCAGTTCTTC. Protein product: CASSLAPNPYNEQFF.

The V gene is TRBV25-1, the J gene TRBJ1-4, with D perhaps TRBD1 (5 bases). Germline V lookup: CDR1 MGHDK, CDR2 SYGVNS. This CDR3 is 13 amino acids long. The V end was cut by 2 bases, the J end by 8 bases, with 9 bases between. This chain's CDR3 is CASSEGRAEKLFF. The DNA for the CDR3 is TGTGCCAGCAGTGAAGGCAGGGCCGAAAAACTGTTTTTT.

The J gene is TRBJ1-2, the V gene TRBV28; D is undetermined. Trimming removed 6 bases at V and 8 bases at J, with 13 bases between. The length of the CDR3 is 12 residues. The V gene's germline CDR1 is MDHEN and CDR2 SYDVKM. The CDR3 sequence: CASRSWAWGYTF. The CDR3 DNA reads as TGTGCCAGCAGGAGCTGGGCTTGGGGCTACACCTTC.

V is TRBV5-4 and J is TRBJ2-1; TRBD2 aligns across 8 bases. The germline gives CDR1 SGHNT, CDR2 YYREEE (reference sequence). CDR3 length: 16 residues. V lost 5 bases to trimming and J lost 3 bases; unmatched junction nucleotides: 10. The DNA of the CDR3 is TGTGCCAGCAGATCAGGACTAGCAGAAGACTACAATGAGCAGTTCTTC. This sequence encodes CASRSGLAEDYNEQFF.

V and J are TRBV5-4 and TRBJ1-2, with 7 nucleotides matching TRBD1. Germline values: CDR1 SGHNT, CDR2 YYREEE (reference sequence). V gave up 8 bases and J gave up 4 bases; unmatched junction bases: 17. The CDR3 totals 16 residues. The CDR3 DNA follows: TGTGCCAGTGGAAAGACTAACCGACAGGGTTCCTATGGCTACACCTTC. It specifies CASGKTNRQGSYGYTF.

V is TRBV4-1 and J is TRBJ2-7, with TRBD1 matching over 9 bases. This CDR3 has 16 residues. Germline CDR1 is MGHRA and CDR2 is YSYEKL. Germline trimming cut 0 bases from V and 6 bases from J; bases unmatched to any gene: 9. The CDR3 bases are TGCGCCAGCAGCCAAGATTGGACCGGGACAGGGATCGAGCAGTACTTC. Translating it yields CASSQDWTGTGIEQYF.

V gene TRBV6-4 combines with J gene TRBJ2-5; possible D gene TRBD2, 6 bases. Trimming took off 6 bases at V and 3 bases at J, with 11 bases between the two ends. This CDR3 comprises 13 residues. The germline CDR1 and CDR2 sequences are MRHNA and SNTAGT. The CDR3 region has the DNA TGTGCCAGCAGCCCCGGAGGGAAAGAGACCCAGTACTTC. It encodes CASSPGGKETQYF.

The rearrangement links TRBV9 to TRBJ2-6, with D unclear. The germline CDR1 and CDR2 sequences are SGDLS and YYNGEE. The CDR3 has 14 amino acids. V gave up 6 bases and J gave up 2 bases, with 9 bases separating them. CDR3 residues: CASKRVPGANVLTF. The CDR3 DNA sequence: TGTGCCAGCAAAAGAGTTCCTGGGGCCAACGTCCTGACTTTC. The entire variable domain, with the rest obtained from reference TRBV9 and TRBJ2-6, is as follows: DSGVTQTPKHLITATGQRVTLRCSPRSGDLSVYWYQQSLDQGLQFLIQYYNGEERAKGNILERFSAQQFPDLHSELNLSSLELGDSALYFCASKRVPGANVLTFGAGSRLTVL.

This rearrangement joins TRBV11-1 to TRBJ2-7; D not certain. Germline V lookup: CDR1 SGHAT, CDR2 FQDESV (reference sequence). The CDR3 length is 14 residues. Trimming took off 5 bases at V and 2 bases at J, with 13 bases between the two ends. Written as DNA, the CDR3 is TGTGCCAGCAGCCCCCTCAGGCCCCCCTACGAGCAGTACTTC. Its protein is CASSPLRPPYEQYF.

The chain is built from TRBV19 and TRBJ1-2; the D gene is possibly TRBD1 (5 bases). CDR3 length equals 15 residues. Germline CDR1 reads LNHDA; CDR2 reads SQIVND (reference sequence). Trimming took 5 bases from V and 4 from J, leaving 17 bases between them. CDR3 amino acids: CASSVTGTSVYGYTF. CDR3 nucleotide sequence: TGTGCCAGTAGTGTAACCGGGACTTCGGTCTATGGCTACACCTTC.

The V call is TRBV6-6, the J call TRBJ1-2, with 9 bases matching TRBD1. The CDR3 totals 15 residues. The J segment lost 6 bases and the V segment lost 5 bases, leaving 10 bases of the junction unmatched. CDR1 MNHNY and CDR2 SVGAGI come from the germline V gene (reference sequence). The CDR3 DNA reads TGTGCCAGCAGTACATCGGGACAGGGAGGACATGGCTACACCTTC. Protein: CASSTSGQGGHGYTF.

The chain couples TRBV6-6 to TRBJ2-2; 10 bases fit TRBD2. The CDR3 extends over 16 amino acids. CDR1 is MNHNY and CDR2 is SVGAGI in the germline V gene (reference sequence). Trimming cost V 5 bases and J 4 bases; bases outside gene matches: 7. CDR3: CASSPNLAGVTGELFF. The CDR3 DNA follows: TGTGCCAGCAGTCCCAACCTAGCGGGAGTCACCGGGGAGCTGTTTTTT.

The CDR3 is CASSVASGTDTQYF. The CDR3 DNA follows: TGTGCCAGCAGCGTAGCTAGCGGCACAGATACGCAGTATTTT. V and J are TRBV9 and TRBJ2-3; D might be TRBD2 (6 bases). Trimming took off 0 bases at V and 1 base at J, with 6 bases between the two ends. In germline, CDR1 is SGDLS, CDR2 YYNGEE. The length of the CDR3 is 14 residues.

This chain joins TRBV28 and TRBJ2-1; TRBD1 is a possible D gene (6 bases). Germline CDR1 reads MDHEN; CDR2 reads SYDVKM. The CDR3 is 18 residues long. The ends were cut back, 9 bases at V and 5 bases at J, with 29 bases in the middle. The CDR3: CASASSGALGLSDNEQFF. The CDR3 DNA sequence: TGTGCCAGTGCTAGTTCAGGGGCCCTCGGTCTCTCTGACAATGAGCAGTTCTTC.

The genes are TRBV6-6 and TRBJ2-4; a possible D gene is TRBD2 (5 bases). This CDR3 is 15 amino acids long. The V and J ends lost 0 bases and 8 bases respectively, with 14 bases between them. The germline V gene encodes CDR1 MNHNY and CDR2 SVGAGI (reference sequence). The CDR3 here is CASSYSTSDRHIQYF. CDR3 in DNA: TGTGCCAGCAGTTACTCTACTAGTGATCGCCACATTCAGTACTTC.

The V gene is TRBV5-4, the J gene TRBJ2-1, with D perhaps TRBD2 (6 bases). CDR3 length: 17 residues. V lost 2 bases, J lost 0 bases, and 15 bases lay in between. CDR1 SGHNT and CDR2 YYREEE come from the germline V gene (reference sequence). CDR3 loop: CASSLGSGGASYNEQFF. The CDR3 DNA is TGTGCCAGCAGCTTAGGATCCGGCGGGGCCTCCTACAATGAGCAGTTCTTC.

V is TRBV6-6 and J is TRBJ2-7, with D perhaps matching TRBD1 (5 bases). Per the germline V gene, CDR1 is MNHNY and CDR2 is SVGAGI (reference sequence). The CDR3 extends over 16 amino acids. V lost 2 bases, J lost 2 bases, and 16 bases lay in between. The DNA for the CDR3 is TGTGCCAGCAGTTACGGGTTGGCACAGGAGACCTACGAGCAGTACTTC. Amino acid sequence: CASSYGLAQETYEQYF.

The rearrangement uses TRBV10-3 and TRBJ2-3, with D unresolved. V lost 8 bases, J lost 0 bases, and 12 bases lay in between. Per the germline V gene, CDR1 is ENHRY and CDR2 is SYGVKD. The CDR3 has 14 amino acids. DNA of the CDR3: TGTGCCATCTCTGACTGGTCTAGCACAGATACGCAGTATTTT. Its translation: CAISDWSSTDTQYF.

The J gene is TRBJ1-5, the V gene TRBV6-5; D unclear. This CDR3 region has 15 residues. From germline, CDR1 is MNHEY and CDR2 SVGAGI. V gave up 0 bases and J gave up 7 bases, with 13 bases separating them. CDR3: CASSYSNAGKQPQHF. The DNA of the CDR3 is TGTGCCAGCAGTTACTCGAATGCGGGAAAACAGCCCCAGCATTTT.

This chain joins TRBV6-1 and TRBJ1-1; maybe TRBD1 (5 bases). Deletions cut 5 bases from V and 4 bases from J, with 14 bases between. The CDR3 length is 14 residues. Looked up from germline, CDR1 is MNHNS and CDR2 is SASEGT. CDR3 sequence: CASSSRGGITEAFF. The CDR3, as DNA: TGTGCCAGCAGTTCCCGGGGGGGGATCACTGAAGCTTTCTTT.

V is TRBV9 and J is TRBJ2-2; possibly TRBD1 for D (5 bases). The germline gives CDR1 SGDLS, CDR2 YYNGEE. Deletions cut 3 bases from V and 0 bases from J, with 12 bases between. This CDR3 spans 16 amino acids. Here the CDR3 reads CASSARQLPNTGELFF. The CDR3 bases are TGTGCCAGCAGCGCCAGACAGCTACCGAACACCGGGGAGCTGTTTTTT.

The chain combines TRBV20-1 with TRBJ1-2; D is unresolved. Trimming took 5 bases from V and 8 from J, leaving 12 bases between them. CDR3 length: 11 amino acids. From germline, CDR1 is DFQATT and CDR2 SNEGSKA (reference sequence). Here the CDR3 DNA reads TGCAGTGCTCCGTACCTGGGCGGCTACACCTTC. Residues: CSAPYLGGYTF.